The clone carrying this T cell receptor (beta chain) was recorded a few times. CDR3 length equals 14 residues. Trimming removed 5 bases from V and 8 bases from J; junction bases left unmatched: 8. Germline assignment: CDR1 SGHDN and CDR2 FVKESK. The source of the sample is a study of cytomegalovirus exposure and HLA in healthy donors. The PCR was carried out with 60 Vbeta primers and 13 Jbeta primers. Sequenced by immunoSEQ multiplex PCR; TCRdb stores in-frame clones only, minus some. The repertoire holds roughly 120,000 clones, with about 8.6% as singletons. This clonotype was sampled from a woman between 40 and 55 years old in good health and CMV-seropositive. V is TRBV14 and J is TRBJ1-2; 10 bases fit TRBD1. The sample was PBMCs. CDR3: CASSYSATGGGYTF. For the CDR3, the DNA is TGTGCCAGCAGCTACTCCGCGACAGGGGGCGGCTACACCTTC.